Listed below are T cell receptor beta chains from one sample, sequenced in a study of T cell responses to AZD1222 COVID-19 vaccine. The data were produced by immunoSEQ multiplex PCR, yet TCRdb's version contains in-frame clones alone and is incomplete. Of around 190,000 clones in the sample, around 88% were seen once. The sequenced sample was peripheral blood, obtained 28 days after the second AZD1222 dose. These receptors all stem from an adult who received the AZD1222 COVID-19 vaccine. The CDR3 runs from the conserved cysteine through the conserved F or W. Fields, in order: J gene, clone size, D gene, V gene, CDR3 DNA, CDR3 protein. D genes are given only for firm matches. Size is stated for part of the rows, as once, few or many counts, or as a class when the clone is expanded.

TRBJ2-7,few,TRBD2,TRBV5-1,TGCGCCAGCAGCTTGTCGTCTAGCGGGGTCGACGAGCAGTACTTC,CASSLSSSGVDEQYF
TRBJ2-3,NA,TRBD1,TRBV5-1,TGCGCCAGCAGCCGAGATAGACAGGGCCCCGATACGCAGTATTTT,CASSRDRQGPDTQYF
TRBJ1-1,NA,TRBD1,TRBV6-5,TGTGCCAGCACCCGACAGGGCCGAACTGAAGCTTTCTTT,CASTRQGRTEAFF
TRBJ2-1,NA,TRBD2,TRBV19,TGTGCCAGTAGTATGGCTAGCGGGGGACATAATGAGCAGTTCTTC,CASSMASGGHNEQFF
TRBJ2-1,NA,NA,TRBV7-2,TGTGCCAGCAGCTCGCCTCGGGGAAACAATGAGCAGTTCTTC,CASSSPRGNNEQFF
TRBJ2-3,few,TRBD2,TRBV7-9,TGTGCCAGCAGCTTGGGACTAGCGGGATCGGGCACAGATACGCAGTATTTT,CASSLGLAGSGTDTQYF
TRBJ2-4,NA,NA,TRBV19,TGTGCCAGTAGTGCAACACAGGGTAGTGACATTCAGTACTTC,CASSATQGSDIQYF
TRBJ2-7,once,TRBD1,TRBV11-3,TGTGCCAGCAGCCTCCGACAGGGTACCTACGAGCAGTACTTC,CASSLRQGTYEQYF
TRBJ1-6,NA,NA,TRBV12-3/TRBV12-4,TGTGCCAGCAGCCCCCGGGGCAATTCACCCCTCCACTTT,CASSPRGNSPLHF
TRBJ2-7,NA,NA,TRBV5-5,TGTGCCAGCAGCTTCCGGTGGCCGCGCTACGAGCAGTACTTC,CASSFRWPRYEQYF
TRBJ2-3,NA,NA,TRBV2,TGTGCCAGCAGTGAACGGGGGGCGACAGCAGATACGCAGTATTTT,CASSERGATADTQYF
TRBJ2-2,NA,TRBD2,TRBV2,TGTGCCAGCAGTGAGCTAGCGGGGGGATCCGGGGAGCTGTTTTTT,CASSELAGGSGELFF
TRBJ2-2,NA,TRBD1,TRBV18,TGTGCCAGCTCACCCCGACAGGGAAGAGCGAACACCGGGGAGCTGTTTTTT,CASSPRQGRANTGELFF
TRBJ2-1,NA,NA,TRBV11-3,TGTGCCAGCAGTAAAGGCAGGACTAACAATGAGCAGTTCTTC,CASSKGRTNNEQFF
TRBJ1-2,NA,TRBD1,TRBV2,TGTGCCAGCAGTGTTGGGACAGGGGGTCTCTATGGCTACACCTTC,CASSVGTGGLYGYTF
TRBJ1-2,NA,NA,TRBV6-1,TGTGCCAGCAGTGAAGAACCGCAGGGCATGGACTATGGCTACACCTTC,CASSEEPQGMDYGYTF
TRBJ1-5,NA,TRBD1,TRBV6-2/TRBV6-3,TGTGCCAGCAGTCAAGACAGGGGGAGCAATCAGCCCCAGCATTTT,CASSQDRGSNQPQHF
TRBJ1-5,NA,NA,TRBV3-1/TRBV3-2,TGTGCCAGCAGCCTTACGCGGGGTCAGCCCCAGCATTTT,CASSLTRGQPQHF
TRBJ1-5,NA,NA,TRBV5-1,TGCGCCAGCAGCTTGGGACCCCTCTCAGGTCAGCCCCAGCATTTT,CASSLGPLSGQPQHF
TRBJ1-5,NA,NA,TRBV19,TGTGCCAGTAGTATAGGGGGTTTCGGTCAGCCCCAGCATTTT,CASSIGGFGQPQHF
TRBJ2-3,NA,TRBD2,TRBV15,TGTGCCACCAGAACGACTAGCGGAAGCACAGATACGCAGTATTTT,CATRTTSGSTDTQYF
TRBJ1-2,NA,TRBD1,TRBV27,TGTGCCAGCAGTGCCCGGACAGGGGGCGGCGATGGCTACACCTTC,CASSARTGGGDGYTF
TRBJ1-5,NA,TRBD1,TRBV19,TGTGCCAGTACCCCGGATGCCAGGGGGTCTTTTGGCAATCAGCCCCAGCATTTT,CASTPDARGSFGNQPQHF
TRBJ1-1,NA,NA,TRBV7-6,TGTGCCAGCAGCTTAGCGCCGGTACGTGGGAGGACTGAAGCTTTCTTT,CASSLAPVRGRTEAFF
TRBJ1-2,NA,NA,TRBV10-3,TGTGCCATCAGTGAGTCAGGGCAGAACTATGGCTACACCTTC,CAISESGQNYGYTF
TRBJ1-3,NA,NA,TRBV5-5,TGTGCCAGCAGCCCAGTCCCAGGGACACAGGGAAACACCATATATTTT,CASSPVPGTQGNTIYF
TRBJ1-5,NA,NA,TRBV6-5,TGTGCCAGCCAGGCGACTAATAGCAATCAGCCCCAGCATTTT,CASQATNSNQPQHF
TRBJ2-1,NA,NA,TRBV14,TGTGCCAGCAGCCAAGTTCTGGGTAATGAGCAGTTCTTC,CASSQVLGNEQFF
TRBJ2-2,NA,NA,TRBV6-5,TGTGCCAGCATGGGGGTTCCGAACACCGGGGAGCTGTTTTTT,CASMGVPNTGELFF
TRBJ2-5,NA,TRBD2,TRBV3-1/TRBV3-2,TGTGCCAGCAGCCAAGAGAAGACTAGCGGGGGGACCCAAGAGACCCAGTACTTC,CASSQEKTSGGTQETQYF
TRBJ1-5,once,NA,TRBV11-2,TGTGCCAGCAGCTTTGCTGGGAATCAGCCCCAGCATTTT,CASSFAGNQPQHF
TRBJ2-7,few,NA,TRBV4-1,TGCGCCAGCAGCCAAGAGATCCTCACCAACGAGCAGTACTTC,CASSQEILTNEQYF
TRBJ2-2,NA,TRBD2,TRBV2,TGTGCCAGCAGTGTCTCTAGCGGGGGGAACACCGGGGAGCTGTTTTTT,CASSVSSGGNTGELFF
TRBJ1-5,NA,NA,TRBV19,TGTGCCAGTATCGAGGGGCAGTATAGCAATCAGCCCCAGCATTTT,CASIEGQYSNQPQHF
TRBJ1-1,NA,TRBD1,TRBV5-1,TGCGCCAGCAGCCTACGGGACAGGGTGGAAGCTTTCTTT,CASSLRDRVEAFF
TRBJ1-1,once,NA,TRBV3-1/TRBV3-2,TGTGCCAGCAGCCCAGTTGGCTGGGACACTGAAGCTTTCTTT,CASSPVGWDTEAFF
TRBJ2-7,NA,NA,TRBV21-1,TGTGCCAGCAGCAAAGCGTCCGGGATAGAATCCTACGAGCAGTACTTC,CASSKASGIESYEQYF
TRBJ1-6,NA,NA,TRBV30,TGTGCCTGGAGTGTAATAGAAGGTTATAATTCACCCCTCCACTTT,CAWSVIEGYNSPLHF
TRBJ2-7,NA,TRBD1,TRBV28,TGTGCCAGCACCCTCCCCGGGACAGGCTCCTACGAGCAGTACTTC,CASTLPGTGSYEQYF
TRBJ1-4,NA,NA,TRBV11-3,TGTGCCAGCAGCTTTCTGGGACAACTTAATGAAAAACTGTTTTTT,CASSFLGQLNEKLFF
TRBJ2-1,NA,TRBD2,TRBV5-1,TGCGCCAGCAGCTTGTCTAGCGGGGGCGCCTACAATGAGCAGTTCTTC,CASSLSSGGAYNEQFF
TRBJ2-1,NA,NA,TRBV11-3,TGTGCCAGCAGCTTAGTAGGTGGGGTTAACAATGAGCAGTTCTTC,CASSLVGGVNNEQFF
TRBJ2-5,NA,NA,TRBV2,TGTGCCAGCAGTGAAGGCTCCCCGGGGACCCAGTACTTC,CASSEGSPGTQYF
TRBJ1-2,few,NA,TRBV6-2/TRBV6-3,TGTGCCAGCAGTTACTCATGGTTCCGAGGCTACACCTTC,CASSYSWFRGYTF
TRBJ1-5,NA,NA,TRBV6-1,TGTGCCAGCAGTGACGACTGGGGAGATCAGCCCCAGCATTTT,CASSDDWGDQPQHF
TRBJ1-2,NA,NA,TRBV3-1/TRBV3-2,TGTGCCAGCAGCCAAGCCCACCCCCGGCGGAGCACCTTC,CASSQAHPRRSTF
TRBJ1-1,NA,NA,TRBV30,TGTGCCGCGGGGAGGGAAATGAACACTGAAGCTTTCTTT,CAAGREMNTEAFF
TRBJ2-1,NA,TRBD1,TRBV7-6,TGTGCCAGCAGCTTGGGGACAGGGTTATACAATGAGCAGTTCTTC,CASSLGTGLYNEQFF
TRBJ1-4,NA,NA,TRBV4-3,TGCGCCAGCAGCCTTAGGACCGACACTAATGAAAAACTGTTTTTT,CASSLRTDTNEKLFF
TRBJ2-7,once,NA,TRBV19,TGTGCCAGTAGAGGGACTGGAGTTTACGAGCAGTACTTC,CASRGTGVYEQYF
TRBJ2-2,NA,TRBD2,TRBV5-1,TGCGCCAGCAGCCCACTAGCGGGGGGACGTACCGGGGAGCTGTTTTTT,CASSPLAGGRTGELFF
TRBJ2-5,NA,NA,TRBV5-4,TGTGCCAGCAGCGATGACAGGCTACAAGAGACCCAGTACTTC,CASSDDRLQETQYF